These 28 T cell receptor beta chains came from one sample sequenced in a study of T cells after yellow fever vaccination. Each CDR3 protein is one row after TCRdb ran MiXCR on the 5' RACE reads. This table has roughly 250,000 distinct CDR3 sequences, 10% to 15% appearing once. Specimen: CD4+ T cells sorted from PBMCs, collected 45 days after the yellow fever booster vaccination. These receptors were obtained from a young man who received the YFV17D yellow fever vaccine.

The table lists this clonotype with a few counts. The chain joins TRBV30 to TRBJ2-7, with 9 bases matching TRBD2. With 1 base clipped from V and 3 bases from J, the junction kept 10 bases outside the gene matches. CDR1 is GTSNPN, CDR2 SVGIG, per germline (reference sequence). The CDR3 is 16 residues long. DNA for the CDR3: TGTGCCTGGAGTGCTTTTCCACTAGCGGGTAGCTACGAGCAGTACTTC. Translated, it gives CAWSAFPLAGSYEQYF. Together with reference TRBV30 and TRBJ2-7, the CDR3 gives the full variable domain: SQTIHQWPATLVQPVGSPLSLECTVEGTSNPNLYWYRQAAGRGLQLLFYSVGIGQISSEVPQNLSASRPQDRQFILSSKKLLLSDSGFYLCAWSAFPLAGSYEQYFGPGTRLTVT.

The gene calls are TRBV7-6 and TRBJ2-7; a possible D gene is TRBD2 (8 bases). Germline assignment: CDR1 SGHVS and CDR2 FNYEAQ. The CDR3 contains 16 residues. V lost 5 bases, J lost 3 bases, and 20 bases lay in between. The CDR3 DNA follows: TGTGCCAGCAGCGTATCGGGGGGGACAGACTACTACGAGCAGTACTTC. Translation gives CASSVSGGTDYYEQYF.

This clonotype was seen ten or more times. The rearrangement joins TRBV5-1 to TRBJ2-1; TRBD1 matches at 8 bases. The CDR3 contains 15 residues. Germline CDR1 reads SGHRS; CDR2 reads YFSETQ. The V segment lost 4 bases and the J segment 7 bases; nucleotides outside the gene matches: 10. Written as DNA, the CDR3 is TGCGCCAGCAGCCCGGCCCTGGACAGGGCTAATGAGCAGTTCTTC. Translated: CASSPALDRANEQFF.

This clonotype came up a few times. The chain uses TRBV7-2 and TRBJ2-3, with D maybe TRBD1 (5 bases). This CDR3 spans 14 amino acids. V was clipped by 5 bases and J by 6 bases, with 15 bases between them. CDR1 is SGHTA and CDR2 is FQGNSA in the germline V gene. The DNA of the CDR3 is TGTGCCAGCAGCCTTAGGGGCCTCAGGGATACGCAGTATTTT. Residues: CASSLRGLRDTQYF.

The genes are TRBV4-2 and TRBJ2-3; 13 nucleotides align to TRBD2. This CDR3 is built from 17 residues. The V gene's germline CDR1 is LGHNA and CDR2 YNFKEQ. The V segment lost 5 bases and the J segment 3 bases; nucleotides outside the gene matches: 8. The CDR3 spells CASSTSGRALWTDTQYF. CDR3 nucleotides: TGTGCCAGCAGCACTAGCGGGAGGGCCTTATGGACAGATACGCAGTATTTT.

The rearrangement uses TRBV15 and TRBJ2-2; D gene ambiguous. The V gene lost 5 bases and the J gene lost 6 bases, with 10 bases spanning the gap. The germline V gene encodes CDR1 LNHNV and CDR2 YYDKDF (reference sequence). This CDR3 region has 13 residues. The CDR3 nucleotides are TGTGCCACCAGCTCCTTCGGGTCCGGGGAGCTGTTTTTT. It yields the protein CATSSFGSGELFF.

This clonotype was recorded at least ten times. The chain joins TRBV4-3 to TRBJ2-1, with D maybe TRBD2 (6 bases). The germline gives CDR1 LGHNA, CDR2 YSLEER. The CDR3 has 16 residues. The V gene lost 2 bases and the J gene lost 7 bases, with 18 bases spanning the gap. The CDR3 reads CASSQLGAGAENEQFF. The CDR3 coding sequence is TGCGCCAGCAGCCAATTGGGAGCGGGTGCGGAGAATGAGCAGTTCTTC.

The sample holds a few counts of this clonotype. The V gene is TRBV12-3 or TRBV12-4, the J gene TRBJ2-4, with a possible D match to TRBD2 (5 bases). This CDR3 is built from 16 residues. With 5 bases removed from V and 0 bases from J, the gap between germline ends came to 14 bases. The CDR3 loop reads CASSREGLLAKNIQYF. CDR3 bases: TGTGCCAGCAGTCGCGAGGGTCTTCTAGCCAAAAACATTCAGTACTTC.

V usage is TRBV7-2 and J usage is TRBJ1-3; no firm D call. The germline gives CDR1 SGHTA, CDR2 FQGNSA. This CDR3 has 14 residues. V lost 10 bases, J lost 9 bases, and 22 bases lay in between. DNA for the CDR3: TGTGCCATGAGCCCTGGGATCCTTTCCAGCACCATATATTTT. Amino acids: CAMSPGILSSTIYF.

The chain is built from TRBV5-1 and TRBJ1-3; D perhaps matches TRBD1 (5 bases). Germline assignment: CDR1 SGHRS and CDR2 YFSETQ. The length of the CDR3 is 14 residues. Between the trimmed V and J ends, which lost 4 bases and 0 bases, there was a span of 8 bases. The CDR3 loop is CASSEDNSGNTIYF. In DNA form, the CDR3 reads TGCGCCAGCAGCGAGGACAACTCTGGAAACACCATATATTTT.

V is TRBV7-8 and J is TRBJ2-5, with TRBD2 identical over 13 bases. CDR1 is SGHVS and CDR2 is FQNEAQ in the germline V gene. The CDR3 is 15 residues long. Losses at the gene ends were 5 bases for V and 5 bases for J; bases not matched to a gene: 5. CDR3 protein: CASSRLAGGWETQYF. As DNA, the CDR3 is TGTGCCAGCAGCCGACTAGCGGGAGGTTGGGAGACCCAGTACTTC.

The chain carries TRBV5-1 and TRBJ2-7; 11 nucleotides match TRBD2. The CDR3 extends over 17 amino acids. Germline CDR1 SGHRS, CDR2 YFSETQ. The V and J ends lost 7 bases and 0 bases, in that order; junction bases with no gene match: 12. CDR3 DNA: TGCGCCAGCTCCCCGGGGGCACTAGCGGGAGCCTCCTACGAGCAGTACTTC. As protein: CASSPGALAGASYEQYF.

This clonotype was detected a few times. This chain links TRBV6-2 or TRBV6-3 with TRBJ2-2; 9 bases are a match to TRBD2. The CDR3 extends over 15 amino acids. Germline-derived CDR1 and CDR2 are MNHEY and SVGEGT. V shed 6 bases, J shed 2 bases, and the junction held 4 bases outside the gene matches. The CDR3 loop is CASRTGLANTGELFF. In DNA form, the CDR3 reads TGTGCCAGCAGGACGGGACTAGCTAACACCGGGGAGCTGTTTTTT.

This clonotype was seen a handful of times. The V call is TRBV6-2 or TRBV6-3, the J call TRBJ2-2; D is undetermined. V lost 6 bases and J lost 5, with 10 bases in between. The CDR3 runs to 13 residues. The germline V gene encodes CDR1 MNHEY and CDR2 SVGEGT. CDR3 sequence: CASSHKLTGELFF. The CDR3 DNA sequence: TGTGCCAGCAGCCACAAGTTGACCGGGGAGCTGTTTTTT.

The chain recombines TRBV20-1 with TRBJ1-1; possibly TRBD1 for D (6 bases). Germline-derived CDR1 and CDR2 are DFQATT and SNEGSKA (reference sequence). This CDR3 comprises 15 residues. Trimming removed 3 bases from V and 1 base from J, with 15 bases in between. This CDR3 is CSASFGGLGNTEAFF. Here the CDR3 DNA reads TGCAGTGCTAGTTTTGGGGGGCTCGGGAACACTGAAGCTTTCTTT.

This clonotype was detected only a few times. The chain links TRBV5-1 to TRBJ2-1; the match to TRBD2 covers 7 bases. The CDR3 has 15 residues. V lost 1 base and J lost 7; bases outside the gene matches: 8. From germline, CDR1 is SGHRS and CDR2 YFSETQ. The CDR3 loop reads CASSLLLAGDNEQFF. The CDR3 DNA reads as TGCGCCAGCAGCTTGTTGTTAGCGGGTGATAATGAGCAGTTCTTC.

This clonotype was detected only a few times. This chain links TRBV12-3 or TRBV12-4 with TRBJ2-7; TRBD2 matches at 10 bases. The CDR3 is 14 residues long. The V and J ends lost 5 bases and 2 bases, in that order; junction bases with no gene match: 3. The CDR3 region is CASSTGTSAYEQYF. The CDR3 nucleotides are TGTGCCAGCAGTACCGGGACTAGCGCCTACGAGCAGTACTTC.

This rearrangement joins TRBV2 to TRBJ2-7, with TRBD1 identical over 8 bases. The CDR3 extends over 13 amino acids. Trimming at V came to 5 bases and at J to 6 bases, leaving 6 bases not matched to a gene. Germline-derived CDR1 and CDR2 are SNHLY and FYNNEI. CDR3 loop: CASSLQGAREQYF. The DNA of the CDR3 is TGTGCCAGCAGTCTTCAGGGGGCGCGCGAGCAGTACTTC.

V gene TRBV20-1 combines with J gene TRBJ2-3, with TRBD1 as a possible D gene (6 bases). The V and J ends lost 3 bases and 5 bases respectively, with 12 bases between them. CDR1 is DFQATT, CDR2 SNEGSKA, per germline (reference sequence). The CDR3 is 13 residues long. In nucleotides, the CDR3 is TGCAGTGCTAGCCAAGAGGGGGTAGATACGCAGTATTTT. Residues: CSASQEGVDTQYF.

This clonotype was seen repeatedly, ten times or more. The rearrangement uses TRBV15 and TRBJ1-2; D unresolved. The length of the CDR3 is 11 residues. The V gene's germline CDR1 is LNHNV and CDR2 YYDKDF (reference sequence). V was shortened by 4 bases and J by 8 bases, with 8 bases between the two germline ends. This CDR3 reads CATSTTWGYTF. CDR3 nucleotide sequence: TGTGCCACCAGCACAACTTGGGGCTACACCTTC.

On this clonotype: This may arise from a read error, as a much more abundant clone is one base away. The chain combines TRBV5-1 with TRBJ2-1, with TRBD2 identical over 8 bases. Germline CDR1 and CDR2: SGHRS and YFSETQ. The CDR3 has 15 amino acids. This CDR3 is CASSFREGRYNEKFF. The CDR3 nucleotides are TGCGCCAGCAGCTTTCGGGAGGGCCGTTACAATGAGAAGTTCTTC.

This clonotype has just a few counts. The chain is built from TRBV12-3 or TRBV12-4 and TRBJ2-4, with TRBD2 identical over 9 bases. The CDR3 length is 15 residues. V dropped 5 bases and J dropped 5; count of bases not matched to a gene: 7. The CDR3 region is CASSESGRMQNIQYF. The CDR3 DNA is TGTGCCAGCAGTGAAAGCGGGAGGATGCAAAACATTCAGTACTTC.

This clonotype appeared a few times. The genes are TRBV27 and TRBJ2-7; D is perhaps TRBD1 or TRBD2 (5 bases each). The V and J ends lost 6 bases and 0 bases respectively, with 9 bases between them. CDR1 MNHEY and CDR2 SMNVEV come from the germline V gene (reference sequence). The CDR3 has 13 amino acids. In nucleotides, the CDR3 is TGTGCCAGCAGCGGGGACCACTCCTACGAGCAGTACTTC. It translates to CASSGDHSYEQYF.

This clonotype was detected a few times. This chain links TRBV29-1 with TRBJ2-2; 9 bases align to TRBD2. Germline trimming cut 0 bases from V and 0 bases from J; bases unmatched to any gene: 2. Germline V gene lookup returns CDR1 SQVTM and CDR2 ANQGSEA. The CDR3 contains 16 residues. DNA of the CDR3: TGCAGCGTTGAAGAGACTAGCGGCGCGAACACCGGGGAGCTGTTTTTT. Its protein product is CSVEETSGANTGELFF.

This clonotype was detected many times. The rearrangement uses TRBV29-1 and TRBJ2-3; no definite D call. Trimming cost V 3 bases and J 0 bases, with 13 bases left between them. Germline-derived CDR1 and CDR2 are SQVTM and ANQGSEA. CDR3 length: 15 residues. The CDR3 region is CSVDWLQTSTDTQYF. The CDR3, as DNA: TGCAGCGTTGATTGGCTACAAACAAGCACAGATACGCAGTATTTT.

This clonotype showed up many times. The chain joins TRBV10-3 to TRBJ2-1; D not certain. The CDR3 is 13 residues long. CDR1 is ENHRY, CDR2 SYGVKD, per germline. V lost 1 base and J lost 10, with 11 bases in between. The CDR3 DNA is TGTGCCATCAGTGAGTTTGAGAATTGGGAGCAGTTCTTC. Translation: CAISEFENWEQFF.

The table lists this clonotype with a few counts. One end of the junction varies from germline; a read error may be responsible. V and J are TRBV6-1 and TRBJ2-3; 8 bases match TRBD2. Germline V CDR1 and CDR2: MNHNS, SASEGT. This CDR3 region has 19 residues. The CDR3 here is CASSQAPGLAGRRQGTQYF. For the CDR3, the DNA is TGTGCCAGCAGTCAAGCCCCGGGGCTAGCGGGCCGCCGGCAGGGTACGCAGTATTTT.

This clonotype was picked up many times. The V call is TRBV20-1, the J call TRBJ1-6; no firm D call. The CDR3 is 15 residues long. The V end lost 6 bases, the J end lost 14 bases, and 26 bases lay between the germline ends. Germline V gene lookup returns CDR1 DFQATT and CDR2 SNEGSKA (reference sequence). As DNA, the CDR3 is TGCAGTGCCAAGCCCCCCCAAAACATTAATTCGGCCCTCCACTTT. This sequence encodes CSAKPPQNINSALHF.